There are a few counts of the clone carrying this T cell receptor beta chain. Its matching antigen is unknown. The data originate from a study of naive and memory T cell subsets. Overall study results and limits: A few larger clonotypes appeared in naive repertoires, especially CD8, possibly memory cells re-expressing CD45RA.

Germline values: CDR1 DFQATT, CDR2 SNEGSKA (reference sequence). CDR3 length: 13 residues. V shed 5 bases, J shed 5 bases, and the junction held 4 bases outside the gene matches. An equimolar mix of two oligonucleotides served as the beta constant-region primer for TRBC1 and TRBC2. Four rounds of PCR amplified the ligated cDNA using nested alpha and beta constant-region primers plus SP2. The cDNA 3' end received a ligated single-stranded oligonucleotide carrying the SP2 primer and a 12-nucleotide UMI. TCRdb fed the UMI-ligation and nested PCR reads into MiXCR, producing one record per CDR3 protein. The data contain roughly 100,000 distinct CDR3 sequences, approximately 10% of them singletons. Four subsets defined by CD45RA and CD27 were sorted after CD3, CD4, CD8 and live/dead staining.

The sequence was collected from a human donor in good health. The sample consisted of naive CD4+ T cells from blood. The chain links TRBV20-1 to TRBJ1-4, with 8 nucleotides matching TRBD1. The CDR3 region is CSAPGTGNEKLFF. CDR3 bases: TGCAGTGCTCCCGGGACAGGAAATGAAAAACTGTTTTTT.